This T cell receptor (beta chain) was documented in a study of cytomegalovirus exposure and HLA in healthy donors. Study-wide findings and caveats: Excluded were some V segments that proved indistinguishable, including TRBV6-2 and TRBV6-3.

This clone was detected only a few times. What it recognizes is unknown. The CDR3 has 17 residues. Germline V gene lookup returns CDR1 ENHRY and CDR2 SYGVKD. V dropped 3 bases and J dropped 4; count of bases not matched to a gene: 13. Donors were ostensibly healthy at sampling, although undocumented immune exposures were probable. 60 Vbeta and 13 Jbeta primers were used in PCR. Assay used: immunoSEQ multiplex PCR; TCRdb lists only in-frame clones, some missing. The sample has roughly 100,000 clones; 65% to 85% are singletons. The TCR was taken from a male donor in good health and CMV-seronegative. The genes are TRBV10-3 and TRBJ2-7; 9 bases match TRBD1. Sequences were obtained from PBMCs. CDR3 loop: CAISEWGNWTGVYEQYF. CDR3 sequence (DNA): TGTGCCATCAGTGAATGGGGGAATTGGACAGGGGTATACGAGCAGTACTTC.